Listed here are 3 T cell receptor beta chains from one sample, sequenced in a study of shared clonotypes between healthy human individuals. Some clones are missing from TCRdb's copy, which holds only in-frame ones; the method was immunoSEQ multiplex PCR. The table has approximately 980,000 clones, approximately 80% seen once. Input material: memory CD4+ T cells sorted from blood. Subset given: CD45RA-negative fraction. The source is a young man in good health.

The V and J genes are TRBV6-1 and TRBJ2-7, with TRBD2 matching over 15 bases. This CDR3 comprises 16 residues. Germline loops: CDR1 MNHNS, CDR2 SASEGT. J lost 3 bases, V lost 8 bases, and 8 bases had no gene match. The CDR3 DNA reads as TGTGCCAGCCGTGGACTAGCGGGGGGGATCTTCTACGAGCAGTACTTC. It specifies CASRGLAGGIFYEQYF.

In DNA form, the CDR3 reads TGTGCCAGCAGTGAACAGGGGGCGAACAATCAGCCCCAGCATTTT. Encoded protein: CASSEQGANNQPQHF. This sequence joins TRBV6-1 and TRBJ1-5, with 8 nucleotides matching TRBD1. The CDR3 loop spans 15 amino acids. V shed 2 bases and J 3 bases; nucleotides not matched to a gene: 3. Per germline, CDR1 MNHNS and CDR2 SASEGT.

This chain uses TRBV11-3 with TRBJ2-3, with D perhaps matching TRBD1 (5 bases). V shed 5 bases and J shed 5 bases, with 14 bases lying between them. The length of the CDR3 is 14 residues. Germline V gene sequence: CDR1 SGHNT, CDR2 YENEEA. The DNA for the CDR3 is TGTGCCAGCAGCCCGGGTTTAGGACAAGATACGCAGTATTTT. It translates to CASSPGLGQDTQYF.